The entry that follows covers one T cell receptor beta chain sequence. The antigen remains undetermined. TCRdb reanalysed the 5' RACE reads using MiXCR and keeps one entry per CDR3 protein. The top ten clones hold 3.2% of a sample with 50,000 to 65,000 distinct CDR3 sequences, more than 20% of them seen once. The V segment lost 6 bases and the J segment 5 bases; nucleotides outside the gene matches: 10. Looked up from germline, CDR1 is MNHNS and CDR2 is SASEGT. The CDR3 contains 15 residues. The sorted Tregs were CD4+CD25+CD127-/low cells. The study, taken as a whole, reports: Tumor-infiltrating Treg TCR alpha and beta sequences overlapped most with tumor naive CD4+ T cells, then blood naive. Tumor memory CD4+ T cell TCR gene usage was found to cluster with blood and lymph node memory CD4+ cells and with lymph node naive CD4+ cells.

The receptor comes from a female donor with breast cancer. The chain carries TRBV6-1 and TRBJ2-7; 10 bases line up with TRBD1. Sequencing used tumor-infiltrating Tregs sorted from the breast tumor. The CDR3 sequence is CASRIQGQGLNEQYF. The CDR3 DNA is TGTGCCAGCAGGATCCAGGGACAGGGGCTCAACGAGCAGTACTTC.